This T cell receptor beta chain was profiled in a study of Ad26.COV2.S vaccination and SARS-CoV-2 variants. Overall study context: In the COV1001 trial, the donor was in the Ad26.COV2.S arm. Administration of Ad26.COV2.S was intramuscular, either once or twice 56 days apart.

The CDR3 consists of 14 residues. Germline loops: CDR1 SGDLS, CDR2 YYNGEE. V lost 5 bases, J lost 5 bases, and 16 bases lay in between. The treatment was: 19 received Ad26.COV2.S at low or high dose, single or two shots; about 5 received placebo; per-sample allocation not given. Sampling occurred on day 63 after the first vaccine or placebo injection. Boston supplied an adult donor aged 18-55 years. Using immunoSEQ multiplex PCR, the repertoire was profiled, and TCRdb retains in-frame clones only, with some absent. Here the sample spans 430,000 or so clones, roughly 89% being singletons. Whole-study results and caveats: Spike-specific TCR breadth was greater in vaccine than placebo recipients.

Concerning this clone itself: The antigen is undetermined.

The V call is TRBV9, the J call TRBJ2-5, with D possibly being TRBD2 (6 bases). The starting material was peripheral blood, obtained in a trial of Ad26.COV2.S vaccine versus placebo. The TCR sequence derives from a person between 18 and 59 years old who received the Ad26.COV2.S COVID-19 vaccine or a placebo. This chain's CDR3 is CASRKLTAGETQYF. Here the CDR3 DNA reads TGTGCCAGCAGGAAACTTACGGCGGGGGAGACCCAGTACTTC.